The next 16 T cell receptor beta chains were all read from a single sample in a study of long-term antiretroviral therapy in people with HIV. Assay version v3.0 of immunoSEQ was used, and it was run at survey level. This table comes from immunoSEQ multiplex PCR, and its TCRdb copy is limited to in-frame clones, with some not included. The sample contains 30,000 to 40,000 clones, about 83% of which appear only once. The sample consisted of unsorted PBMCs, taken 0.4 years before starting antiretroviral therapy. These receptors all stem from a man aged 18 to 29 with HIV.

This chain links TRBV5-1 with TRBJ1-2, with TRBD1 matching over 10 bases. J was trimmed by 7 bases and V by 6 bases; bases with no gene match: 9. Germline assignment: CDR1 SGHRS and CDR2 YFSETQ. This CDR3 contains 14 residues. The CDR3 loop is CASTETGGTPGYTF. The CDR3 DNA follows: TGCGCCAGCACGGAGACAGGGGGCACCCCTGGCTACACCTTC.

V and J are TRBV14 and TRBJ1-2; D is possibly TRBD1 (5 bases). Germline CDR1 and CDR2: SGHDN and FVKESK. This CDR3 comprises 15 residues. V gave up 1 base and J gave up 5 bases, with 14 bases separating them. The CDR3 DNA reads TGTGCCAGCAGCCAAGGTTGGGACGCTTTTTATGGCTACACCTTC. Protein: CASSQGWDAFYGYTF.

The rearrangement joins TRBV4-1 to TRBJ1-1; D unresolved. This CDR3 region has 13 residues. CDR1 is MGHRA and CDR2 is YSYEKL in the germline V gene. V lost 4 bases to trimming and J lost 4 bases, with 10 bases between them. CDR3 residues: CASSPQDGTEAFF. Written as DNA, the CDR3 is TGCGCCAGCAGCCCCCAGGATGGCACTGAAGCTTTCTTT.

The chain has TRBV19 and TRBJ2-7; D is perhaps TRBD2 (5 bases). Trimming removed 4 bases at V and 1 base at J, with 14 bases between. CDR1 LNHDA and CDR2 SQIVND come from the germline V gene (reference sequence). This CDR3 is built from 15 residues. CDR3 loop: CASSTHKPGSYEQYF. The CDR3 DNA follows: TGTGCCAGTAGTACTCACAAACCGGGGTCCTACGAGCAGTACTTC.

The rearrangement links TRBV6-1 to TRBJ1-1; D is undetermined. With 7 bases removed from V and 6 bases from J, the gap between germline ends came to 18 bases. The CDR3 is made up of 14 amino acids. Germline CDR1 is MNHNS and CDR2 is SASEGT. The CDR3 protein is CASMGGWTYAEAFF. The CDR3 DNA reads as TGTGCCAGCATGGGCGGTTGGACGTACGCTGAAGCTTTCTTT.

This clone was found a few times. DNA of the CDR3: TGTGCCAGCGGGGACCAGACAGGGGCCACTGAAGCTTTCTTT. Translated, it gives CASGDQTGATEAFF. The chain couples TRBV6-1 to TRBJ1-1; TRBD1 matches 8 bases. The CDR3 loop spans 14 amino acids. CDR1 is MNHNS, CDR2 SASEGT, per germline. Unmatched junction bases numbered 9, after V lost 8 bases and J lost 4 bases.

The rearrangement joins TRBV11-2 to TRBJ1-1; D call uncertain. V gave up 2 bases and J gave up 3 bases, with 7 bases separating them. Germline V gene data show CDR1 as SGHAT and CDR2 as FQNNGV. The CDR3 loop spans 13 amino acids. This CDR3 is CASSLSADTEAFF. For the CDR3, the DNA is TGTGCCAGCAGCTTATCTGCAGACACTGAAGCTTTCTTT. Filled out from reference TRBV11-2 and TRBJ1-1, the complete variable domain reads EAGVAQSPRYKIIEKRQSVAFWCNPISGHATLYWYQQILGQGPKLLIQFQNNGVVDDSQLPKDRFSAERLKGVDSTLKIQPAKLEDSAVYLCASSLSADTEAFFGQGTRLTVV.

The chain joins TRBV5-4 to TRBJ2-1; no reliable D call. Trimming took 0 bases from V and 2 from J, leaving 6 bases between them. The germline CDR1 and CDR2 sequences are SGHNT and YYREEE (reference sequence). The CDR3 runs 14 residues. The CDR3, as DNA: TGTGCCAGCAGCTTGGGGAGTACCTACAATGAGCAGTTCTTC. Its protein is CASSLGSTYNEQFF.

V is TRBV6-5 and J is TRBJ1-5; a weak D match, TRBD1 (6 bases). V was clipped by 5 bases and J by 4 bases, with 12 bases between them. Looked up from germline, CDR1 is MNHEY and CDR2 is SVGAGI. The CDR3 is made up of 14 amino acids. The CDR3 protein is CASSPRGFNQPQHF. The DNA of the CDR3 is TGTGCCAGCAGTCCTAGGGGGTTTAATCAGCCCCAGCATTTT.

This clone was recorded only once. The chain uses TRBV30 and TRBJ2-5; TRBD1 aligns across 7 bases. CDR1 is GTSNPN and CDR2 is SVGIG in the germline V gene (reference sequence). This CDR3 contains 13 residues. V was pared by 3 bases and J by 4 bases, with 5 bases of the junction left unmatched. Here the CDR3 reads CAWRVGGVETQYF. The CDR3 region has the DNA TGTGCCTGGAGGGTAGGGGGCGTAGAGACCCAGTACTTC.

This rearrangement joins TRBV27 to TRBJ1-5; 7 bases agree with TRBD1. Germline CDR1 is MNHEY and CDR2 is SMNVEV (reference sequence). The CDR3 runs to 14 residues. The V gene end was trimmed by 1 base and the J gene end by 6 bases; junction bases not matched to a gene: 3. Here the CDR3 reads CASSLYRGTQPQHF. In DNA, the CDR3 is TGTGCCAGCAGTTTATACAGGGGAACTCAGCCCCAGCATTTT.

This chain links TRBV7-3 with TRBJ2-1; 9 nucleotides agree with TRBD2. The CDR3 has 13 amino acids. Trimming at V came to 2 bases and at J to 10 bases, leaving 3 bases not matched to a gene. In germline, CDR1 is SGHTA, CDR2 FQGTGA. In nucleotides, the CDR3 is TGTGCCAGCAGCTTAGCGGGAGGGCCGGAGCAGTTCTTC. It specifies CASSLAGGPEQFF.

This clone was counted between two and nine times. The chain couples TRBV7-9 to TRBJ1-6, with 7 bases matching TRBD1. The J segment lost 7 bases and the V segment lost 7 bases, leaving 13 bases of the junction unmatched. The germline V gene has CDR1 SEHNR and CDR2 FQNEAQ (reference sequence). The CDR3 contains 16 residues. The CDR3 DNA reads TGTGCCAGCAACCCGGGAGTTACAGGGGAAAATTCACCCCTCCACTTT. Translation: CASNPGVTGENSPLHF.

Note on this clone: The junction departs from the called germline gene at one end, perhaps through a read error. This chain links TRBV5-4 with TRBJ2-7; either TRBD1 or TRBD2 may fit D (5 bases each). Germline loops: CDR1 SGHNT, CDR2 YYREEE (reference sequence). This CDR3 has 15 residues. The CDR3 DNA is TGCGCCAGCAGCCAAGATCTATGGGACGGCTACGAGCAGTACTTC. Translating it yields CASSQDLWDGYEQYF.

The V and J genes are TRBV13 and TRBJ2-1; either TRBD1 or TRBD2 may supply D (6 bases each). The V end was cut by 3 bases, the J end by 8 bases, with 26 bases between. This CDR3 has 18 amino acids. Germline CDR1 PRHDT, CDR2 FYEKMQ (reference sequence). In nucleotides, the CDR3 is TGTGCCAGCAGCTTGGAAATTTGGGGGGCCGGGATTGGCGATGAGCAGTTCTTC. It yields the protein CASSLEIWGAGIGDEQFF.

The gene calls are TRBV7-6 and TRBJ2-1, with 14 bases aligning to TRBD2. This CDR3 spans 18 amino acids. CDR1 and CDR2 from the germline V gene are SGHVS and FNYEAQ. Trimming at V came to 4 bases and at J to 0 bases, leaving 5 bases not matched to a gene. The CDR3 region has the DNA TGTGCCAGCAGCTGGGGACTAGCGGGAGAGAGCTCCTACAATGAGCAGTTCTTC. Translating gives CASSWGLAGESSYNEQFF.